These 2 T cell receptor beta chains were sequenced from one sample in a study of shared clonotypes between healthy human individuals. The assay was immunoSEQ multiplex PCR, and TCRdb's table has in-frame clones only and misses some. The sample holds 1 million to 1.2 million clones, approximately 80% seen once. Sequencing was carried out using memory CD4+ T cells from PBMCs. Noted subset: CD45RA-negative fraction. The receptors come from a man aged 18 to 30 in good health. Some clones in this sample may be carry-over from other donors' samples.

The chain has TRBV11-2 and TRBJ2-1; no firm D call. Deletions cut 3 bases from V and 9 bases from J, with 15 bases between. The CDR3 spans 14 residues. Germline V CDR1 and CDR2: SGHAT, FQNNGV. CDR3 in DNA: TGTGCCAGCAGCTTTACAAATACTATGGGTGAGCAGTTCTTC. It specifies CASSFTNTMGEQFF.

The V gene is TRBV30, the J gene TRBJ1-3; D not resolved. There are 15 residues in the CDR3. CDR1 GTSNPN and CDR2 SVGIG come from the germline V gene (reference sequence). Trimming pared 0 bases from V and 4 bases from J, leaving 13 bases between. The CDR3 is CAWSVLRQSGNTIYF. CDR3 in DNA: TGTGCCTGGAGTGTACTAAGGCAGTCAGGAAACACCATATATTTT.